The next 8 T cell receptor beta chains were all read from a single sample in a study of vaccination and CD4 T cells after COVID-19. Sequenced with the Oncomine TCR Beta short-read assay was DNA taken from cultured CD4+ T cells. One entry per CDR3 protein results from TCRdb running MiXCR on the PCR reads. The sample shows about 11,000 distinct CDR3 sequences, 44% of them seen only once. Noted treatment: roughly 11-day PBMC culture with coronavirus spike peptide pools or control peptides (ViraFEST assay). These receptors lack a known antigen. Sequencing used CD4+ T cells from blood, cultured in vitro. These receptors all come from a human donor who had recovered from COVID-19.

V usage is TRBV2 and J usage is TRBJ2-7; 14 nucleotides match TRBD2. Germline assignment: CDR1 SNHLY and CDR2 FYNNEI. The CDR3 runs 16 residues. Trimming removed 6 bases from V and 6 bases from J; junction bases left unmatched: 10. CDR3 loop: CASRRRLAGGPGEQYF. CDR3 bases: TGTGCCAGCAGGAGAAGACTAGCGGGAGGGCCGGGCGAGCAGTACTTC.

J is TRBJ2-2 and V is TRBV29-1; the D is unclear. There are 12 residues in the CDR3. Trimming took 6 bases from V and 3 from J, leaving 8 bases between them. CDR1 is SQVTM and CDR2 is ANQGSEA in the germline V gene. The chain's CDR3 is CSVARDTGELFF. The CDR3 DNA reads as TGCAGCGTGGCGCGTGACACCGGGGAGCTGTTTTTT.

This clonotype was seen more than once but under ten times. The chain couples TRBV20-1 to TRBJ2-2; 9 positions match TRBD2. From germline, CDR1 is DFQATT and CDR2 SNEGSKA (reference sequence). The CDR3 runs 13 residues. V was pared by 6 bases and J by 1 base, with 0 bases of the junction left unmatched. This CDR3 reads CSAAGGNTGELFF. The CDR3 DNA sequence: TGCAGTGCAGCGGGGGGGAACACCGGGGAGCTGTTTTTT.

The rearrangement links TRBV7-2 to TRBJ2-7; D possibly matches TRBD1 or TRBD2 (5 bases each). This CDR3 is 13 amino acids long. Germline CDR1 and CDR2: SGHTA and FQGNSA. Trimming stripped 1 base from V and 5 bases from J, with 9 bases between. DNA of the CDR3: TGTGCCAGCAGCTTAGAGGGACGGGACGAGCAGTACTTC. As protein: CASSLEGRDEQYF.

Only a few counts were recorded for this clonotype. The V and J genes are TRBV10-2 and TRBJ1-5; D call uncertain. The V end lost 4 bases, the J end lost 0 bases, and 7 bases lay between the germline ends. The germline gives CDR1 WSHSY, CDR2 SAAADI. This CDR3 comprises 14 residues. CDR3 DNA sequence: TGCGCCAGCAGTGGAGGTTATAGCAATCAGCCCCAGCATTTT. It codes for CASSGGYSNQPQHF.

This clonotype occurred a few times. The chain joins TRBV24-1 to TRBJ2-5; TRBD2 is a possible D gene (5 bases). The CDR3 is 13 amino acids. With 7 bases removed from V and 2 bases from J, the gap between germline ends came to 10 bases. The V gene's germline CDR1 is KGHDR and CDR2 SFDVKD. The CDR3 region has the DNA TGTGCCACCAGCGAGGGAGCTCAAGAGACCCAGTACTTC. It codes for CATSEGAQETQYF.

The V and J genes are TRBV7-8 and TRBJ2-6, with D hard to call. The germline V and J ends were trimmed by 4 bases and 2 bases, with 12 bases remaining between them. The CDR3 spans 16 residues. Germline V gene sequence: CDR1 SGHVS, CDR2 FQNEAQ. The CDR3, as DNA: TGTGCCAGCAGCTCGGGCTGGATAGCTGGGGCCAACGTCCTGACTTTC. Translation gives CASSSGWIAGANVLTF.

DNA for the CDR3: TGTGCCAGCAGCGGGGCAGGGATCCCGTCTGGAAACACCATATATTTT. It encodes CASSGAGIPSGNTIYF. The rearrangement links TRBV12-3 or TRBV12-4 to TRBJ1-3; D is possibly TRBD1 (5 bases). The CDR3 has 16 amino acids. Trimming removed 6 bases at V and 1 base at J, with 16 bases between.